This entry lists 16 T cell receptor beta chains sequenced from one sample in a study of blood T cell repertoires in COVID-19. Assay used: immunoSEQ multiplex PCR; TCRdb lists only in-frame clones, some missing. The sample lists around 100,000 clones; about 86% were seen once. The sample taken for sequencing was PBMCs or T cells enriched from blood (not recorded which). These receptors all stem from a woman aged 50 to 60 who had recovered from COVID-19.

The chain joins TRBV19 to TRBJ2-7; 12 bases agree with TRBD1. The V and J ends lost 7 bases and 7 bases, in that order; junction bases with no gene match: 11. The CDR3 contains 15 residues. Germline V gives CDR1 LNHDA, CDR2 SQIVND (reference sequence). In DNA, the CDR3 is TGTGCCAGTAATTCACCGGGACAGGGGGCATATGAGCAGTACTTC. It codes for CASNSPGQGAYEQYF.

The rearrangement joins TRBV28 to TRBJ2-2; 9 nucleotides align to TRBD1. The CDR3 is 21 amino acids. V lost 5 bases to trimming and J lost 7 bases; unmatched junction nucleotides: 26. Germline-derived CDR1 and CDR2 are MDHEN and SYDVKM. The CDR3 bases are TGTGCCAGCAGTGGCGAACCGCGGGGACAGGGCAATTTTAACGACTTCGGGGAGCTGTTTTTT. Residues: CASSGEPRGQGNFNDFGELFF.

This chain links TRBV10-1 with TRBJ2-2; 7 positions match TRBD2. Germline lookup yields CDR1 WNHNN and CDR2 SYGVQD (reference sequence). The CDR3 length is 14 residues. With 7 bases clipped from V and 3 bases from J, the junction kept 5 bases outside the gene matches. The CDR3 DNA reads TGCGCCAGCACCGGGAGGATTGACACCGGGGAGCTGTTTTTT. This encodes CASTGRIDTGELFF.

The chain has TRBV2 and TRBJ2-1; 9 bases fit TRBD1. CDR1 SNHLY and CDR2 FYNNEI come from the germline V gene. Trimming cost V 8 bases and J 10 bases; bases outside gene matches: 12. The CDR3 contains 14 residues. CDR3 coding DNA: TGTGCCAGCGGCCCCCGGGACAGGGTGGAGGAGCAGTTCTTC. This codes for CASGPRDRVEEQFF.

The CDR3 nucleotides are TGCAGCGTTGATCACGGGTATGGCTACACCTTC. The encoded protein is CSVDHGYGYTF. The chain recombines TRBV29-1 with TRBJ1-2; no definite D call. CDR1 and CDR2 from the germline V gene are SQVTM and ANQGSEA. The CDR3 is made up of 11 amino acids. Deletions cut 3 bases from V and 5 bases from J, with 7 bases between. Based on the CDR3 plus reference TRBV29-1 and TRBJ1-2, the full variable domain is SAVISQKPSRDICQRGTSLTIQCQVDSQVTMMFWYRQQPGQSLTLIATANQGSEATYESGFVIDKFPISRPNLTFSTLTVSNMSPEDSSIYLCSVDHGYGYTFGSGTRLTVV.

The DNA for the CDR3 is TGTGCCAGCAGCAAAGGGGACTCGGGCTACAATGAGCAGTTCTTC. Translated: CASSKGDSGYNEQFF. The genes are TRBV5-8 and TRBJ2-1; possible D gene TRBD2, 6 bases. Germline V lookup: CDR1 SGHTS, CDR2 YDEGEE. The CDR3 consists of 15 residues. The V and J ends lost 4 bases and 3 bases respectively, with 14 bases between them.

The chain has TRBV7-9 and TRBJ2-1; 9 bases agree with TRBD2. Trimming took 1 base from V and 3 from J; bases not matched to a gene: 7. The CDR3 sequence is 17 residues long. CDR1 is SEHNR and CDR2 is FQNEAQ in the germline V gene (reference sequence). DNA for the CDR3: TGTGCCAGCAGCTTAGTGTCTAGCGGGGCACACTACAATGAGCAGTTCTTC. The encoded protein is CASSLVSSGAHYNEQFF. Full variable domain (remainder filled in from reference TRBV7-9 and TRBJ2-1): DTGVSQNPRHKITKRGQNVTFRCDPISEHNRLYWYRQTLGQGPEFLTYFQNEAQLEKSRLLSDRFSAERPKGSFSTLEIQRTEQGDSAMYLCASSLVSSGAHYNEQFFGPGTRLTVL.

This clone was seen just once. The chain joins TRBV28 to TRBJ1-2; 9 positions agree with TRBD1. The CDR3 is 15 amino acids. Germline CDR1 MDHEN, CDR2 SYDVKM. Trimming cost V 2 bases and J 8 bases; bases outside gene matches: 9. As DNA, the CDR3 is TGTGCCAGCAGTTTAATAGGACAGGGGATACGGGGCTACACCTTC. This encodes CASSLIGQGIRGYTF.

The CDR3 here is CASSFWQGGVRAEAFF. The CDR3 coding sequence is TGTGCCAGCAGCTTTTGGCAGGGAGGCGTAAGGGCTGAAGCTTTCTTT. V gene TRBV7-2 combines with J gene TRBJ1-1, with D possibly TRBD1 on 5 matching bases. Germline V gene sequence: CDR1 SGHTA, CDR2 FQGNSA. Trimming cost V 3 bases and J 6 bases, with 20 bases left between them. This CDR3 spans 16 amino acids.

This chain links TRBV7-7 with TRBJ2-2; possibly TRBD1 for D (5 bases). Deletions cut 3 bases from V and 4 bases from J, with 12 bases between. The CDR3 has 15 residues. The germline V gene has CDR1 SSHAT and CDR2 FNYEAQ (reference sequence). This CDR3 reads CASSLFGQATGELFF. In DNA form, the CDR3 reads TGTGCCAGCAGCTTGTTCGGACAAGCCACCGGGGAGCTGTTTTTT.

This clone came up a few times. This chain connects TRBV29-1 to TRBJ1-2; 7 nucleotides agree with TRBD1. This CDR3 spans 14 amino acids. Unmatched junction bases numbered 8, after V lost 6 bases and J lost 1 base. Germline values: CDR1 SQVTM, CDR2 ANQGSEA. The CDR3 region has the DNA TGCAGCGTGGAGACAGGGACCCTTAACTATGGCTACACCTTC. Translating gives CSVETGTLNYGYTF.

This clone was seen only a few times. The chain carries TRBV28 and TRBJ1-1; TRBD1 is a possible D gene (5 bases). The V and J ends lost 3 bases and 2 bases respectively, with 25 bases between them. The CDR3 runs 19 residues. CDR1 and CDR2 from the germline V gene are MDHEN and SYDVKM. DNA for the CDR3: TGTGCCAGCAGTTTGGTGGGAGGGGAAAGTCAGGGTCTTAACACTGAAGCTTTCTTT. It encodes CASSLVGGESQGLNTEAFF. The entire variable domain, with the rest obtained from reference TRBV28 and TRBJ1-1, is as follows: DVKVTQSSRYLVKRTGEKVFLECVQDMDHENMFWYRQDPGLGLRLIYFSYDVKMKEKGDIPEGYSVSREKKERFSLILESASTNQTSMYLCASSLVGGESQGLNTEAFFGQGTRLTVV.

This chain connects TRBV4-1 to TRBJ2-1; possibly TRBD2 for D (5 bases). The germline V gene has CDR1 MGHRA and CDR2 YSYEKL. This CDR3 has 17 amino acids. V was clipped by 5 bases and J by 0 bases, with 17 bases between them. The chain's CDR3 is CASSYSPGENSYNEQFF. The CDR3, as DNA: TGCGCCAGCAGCTATTCCCCCGGGGAAAACTCCTACAATGAGCAGTTCTTC.

As to this clone: This sample also contains other DNA sequences that code for the same CDR3. The chain has TRBV27 and TRBJ2-3; D is perhaps TRBD1 (6 bases). Germline CDR1 MNHEY, CDR2 SMNVEV (reference sequence). This CDR3 is 14 amino acids long. With 1 base removed from V and 2 bases from J, the gap between germline ends came to 7 bases. This chain's CDR3 is CASSLWGPTDTQYF. DNA for the CDR3: TGTGCCAGCAGTTTATGGGGGCCCACAGATACGCAGTATTTT.

The gene calls are TRBV20-1 and TRBJ2-3; D ambiguous. The V gene's germline CDR1 is DFQATT and CDR2 SNEGSKA (reference sequence). The V end was cut by 7 bases, the J end by 5 bases, with 10 bases between. There are 11 residues in the CDR3. CDR3 amino acids: CSVQKIDTQYF. The CDR3 nucleotides read TGCAGTGTACAGAAAATAGATACGCAGTATTTT.

This clone has just one count. V and J are TRBV7-9 and TRBJ2-2, with D tentatively TRBD1 (6 bases). The V gene's germline CDR1 is SEHNR and CDR2 FQNEAQ (reference sequence). The V and J ends lost 3 bases and 6 bases respectively, with 11 bases between them. This CDR3 has 14 residues. CDR3 sequence (DNA): TGTGCCAGCAGCTTTGGGGGACAACCCGGGGAGCTGTTTTTT. The encoded protein is CASSFGGQPGELFF.